The source of this TCR beta chain is a study of CD8+ T cells in alopecia areata. General study findings and limits: Affected scalp, especially in alopecia totalis/universalis, had a higher clonality than normal scalp did.

V was cut by 8 bases and J by 3 bases, with 16 bases left in between. Germline values: CDR1 MNHEY, CDR2 SVGAGI. The CDR3 is 15 amino acids. Once RNA had been extracted, it was reverse transcribed into cDNA to act as the sequencing template. Method: immunoSEQ multiplex PCR; TCRdb's copy keeps in-frame clones and lacks some. The sample has tens of thousands of clones, about 40% seen once. Comments on this clone: Its antigen is undetermined.

Peripheral blood, together with lesional scalp punch biopsies, was collected from alopecia areata patients. Cell sorting was applied to PBMCs, and CD4+ and CD8+ T cells were collected. The chain employs TRBV6-5 and TRBJ2-2; D ambiguous. What was sequenced was NKG2D-low CD8+ T cells sorted from blood. The sequence was obtained from a human donor with alopecia areata. The CDR3 region has the DNA TGTGCCAGCGAACATGAGGACCGCCACACCGGGGAGCTGTTTTTT. As protein: CASEHEDRHTGELFF.